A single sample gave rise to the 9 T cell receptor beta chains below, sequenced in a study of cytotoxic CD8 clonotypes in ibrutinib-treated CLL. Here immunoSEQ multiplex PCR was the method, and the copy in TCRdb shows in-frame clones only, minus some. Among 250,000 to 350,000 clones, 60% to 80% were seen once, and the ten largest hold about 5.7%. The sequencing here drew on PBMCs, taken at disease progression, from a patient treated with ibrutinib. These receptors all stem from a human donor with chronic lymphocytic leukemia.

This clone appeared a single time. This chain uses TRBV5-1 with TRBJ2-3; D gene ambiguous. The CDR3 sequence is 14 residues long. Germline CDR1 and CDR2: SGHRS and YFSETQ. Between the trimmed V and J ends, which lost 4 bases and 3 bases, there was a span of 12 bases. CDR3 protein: CASSVQPLTDTQYF. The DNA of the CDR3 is TGCGCCAGCAGCGTTCAACCTTTGACAGATACGCAGTATTTT.

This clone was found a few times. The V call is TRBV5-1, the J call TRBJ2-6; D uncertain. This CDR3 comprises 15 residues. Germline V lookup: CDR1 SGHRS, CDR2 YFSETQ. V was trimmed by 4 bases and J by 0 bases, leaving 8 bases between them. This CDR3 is CASSEANSGANVLTF. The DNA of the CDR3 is TGCGCCAGCAGCGAGGCGAACTCTGGGGCCAACGTCCTGACTTTC.

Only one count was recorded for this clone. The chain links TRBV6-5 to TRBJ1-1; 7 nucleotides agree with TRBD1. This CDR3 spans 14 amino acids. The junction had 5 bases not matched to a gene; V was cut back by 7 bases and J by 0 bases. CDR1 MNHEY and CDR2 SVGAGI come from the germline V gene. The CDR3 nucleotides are TGTGCCAGCAAGGCAGGGGGGTTGAACACTGAAGCTTTCTTT. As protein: CASKAGGLNTEAFF.

The CDR3 nucleotides read TGTGCCAGTAGTATAAGGGCGGGGCGGAACGGGGAGCTGTTTTTT. As protein: CASSIRAGRNGELFF. The chain combines TRBV19 with TRBJ2-2, with D maybe TRBD2 (6 bases). This CDR3 contains 15 residues. V was cut by 2 bases and J by 7 bases, with 14 bases left in between. CDR1 and CDR2 (germline): LNHDA, SQIVND (reference sequence).

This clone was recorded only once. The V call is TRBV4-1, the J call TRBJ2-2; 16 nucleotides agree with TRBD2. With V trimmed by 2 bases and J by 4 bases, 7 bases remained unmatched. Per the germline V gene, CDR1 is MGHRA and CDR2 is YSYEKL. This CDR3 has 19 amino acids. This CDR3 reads CASSQPGLAGGPATGELFF. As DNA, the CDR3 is TGCGCCAGCAGCCAACCGGGACTAGCGGGAGGGCCGGCCACCGGGGAGCTGTTTTTT.

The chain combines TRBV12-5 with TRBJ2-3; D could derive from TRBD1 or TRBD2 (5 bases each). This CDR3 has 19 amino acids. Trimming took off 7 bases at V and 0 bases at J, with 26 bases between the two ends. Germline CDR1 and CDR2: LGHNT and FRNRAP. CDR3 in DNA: TGTGCTAGTGATTTTTATTTGTGGGGGAACGTTAAAAGCACAGATACGCAGTATTTT. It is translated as CASDFYLWGNVKSTDTQYF.

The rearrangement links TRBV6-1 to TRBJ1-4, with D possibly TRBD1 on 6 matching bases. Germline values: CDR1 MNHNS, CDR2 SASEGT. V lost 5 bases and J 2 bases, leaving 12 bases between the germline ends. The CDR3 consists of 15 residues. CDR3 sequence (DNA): TGTGCCAGCAGTTTAAGGGGGGGGACTAATGAAAAACTGTTTTTT. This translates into CASSLRGGTNEKLFF.

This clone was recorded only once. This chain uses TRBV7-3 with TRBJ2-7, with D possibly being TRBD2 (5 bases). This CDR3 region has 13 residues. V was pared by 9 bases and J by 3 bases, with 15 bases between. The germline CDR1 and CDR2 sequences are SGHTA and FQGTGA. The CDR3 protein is CASSPGLYYEQYF. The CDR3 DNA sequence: TGTGCCAGTTCCCCGGGATTATACTACGAGCAGTACTTC. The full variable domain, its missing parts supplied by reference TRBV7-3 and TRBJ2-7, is GAGVSQTPSNKVTEKGKYVELRCDPISGHTALYWYRQSLGQGPEFLIYFQGTGAADDSGLPNDRFFAVRPEGSVSTLKIQRTERGDSAVYLCASSPGLYYEQYFGPGTRLTVT.

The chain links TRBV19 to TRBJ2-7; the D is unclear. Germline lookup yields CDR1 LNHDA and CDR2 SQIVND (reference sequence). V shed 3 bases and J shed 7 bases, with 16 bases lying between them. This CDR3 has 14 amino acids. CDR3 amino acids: CASSITPTDGEQYF. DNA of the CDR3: TGTGCCAGTAGTATCACCCCGACGGACGGTGAGCAGTACTTC.